The 29 T cell receptor beta chains below all came from one sample that was sequenced in a study of cytomegalovirus exposure and HLA in healthy donors. Vbeta (60) and Jbeta (13) primers were used in the PCR. Only in-frame clones appear in the TCRdb table, and some are missing; sequencing was by immunoSEQ multiplex PCR. The table lists about 89,000 clones, around 85% of them singletons. The sequenced material came from PBMCs. Receptor source: a man between 40 and 49 years old in good health and CMV-seropositive.

This chain uses TRBV11-3 with TRBJ1-1, with TRBD1 identical over 9 bases. V lost 3 bases, J lost 1 base, and 9 bases stayed unmatched. The CDR3 runs to 17 residues. Per the germline V gene, CDR1 is SGHNT and CDR2 is YENEEA. The CDR3 DNA is TGTGCCAGCAGCTTTAGGGGGACAGGGAGCCAGAACACTGAAGCTTTCTTT. Amino acids: CASSFRGTGSQNTEAFF.

Here the CDR3 DNA reads TGTGCCAGCTCACGGCTACCAGGTCAAGGTGAAGCTTTCTTT. Translating it yields CASSRLPGQGEAFF. This chain uses TRBV18 with TRBJ1-1; D gene uncertain. V lost 4 bases, J lost 7 bases, and 16 bases lay in between. CDR1 and CDR2 (germline): KGHSH, LQKENI. This CDR3 contains 14 residues.

The gene calls are TRBV5-6 and TRBJ1-2; 7 nucleotides agree with TRBD1. The CDR3 is 15 amino acids. Germline assignment: CDR1 SGHDT and CDR2 YYEEEE. The V and J ends lost 1 base and 4 bases, in that order; junction bases with no gene match: 7. Written as DNA, the CDR3 is TGTGCCAGCAGCTTGCAGGGACAGATACTCTATGGCTACACCTTC. Its translation: CASSLQGQILYGYTF. The variable domain in full, completed from reference TRBV5-6 and TRBJ1-2, reads DAGVTQSPTHLIKTRGQQVTLRCSPKSGHDTVSWYQQALGQGPQFIFQYYEEEERQRGNFPDRFSGHQFPNYSSELNVNALLLGDSALYLCASSLQGQILYGYTFGSGTRLTVV.

V gene TRBV28 combines with J gene TRBJ2-7; 8 bases are a match to TRBD2. From germline, CDR1 is MDHEN and CDR2 SYDVKM. CDR3 length equals 15 residues. The V and J ends lost 5 bases and 7 bases, in that order; junction bases with no gene match: 13. CDR3 DNA sequence: TGTGCCAGCAGTCCCCGGGGGGGCCGCCATGGGGAGCAGTACTTC. Translated, it gives CASSPRGGRHGEQYF. Based on the CDR3 plus reference TRBV28 and TRBJ2-7, the full variable domain is DVKVTQSSRYLVKRTGEKVFLECVQDMDHENMFWYRQDPGLGLRLIYFSYDVKMKEKGDIPEGYSVSREKKERFSLILESASTNQTSMYLCASSPRGGRHGEQYFGPGTRLTVT.

The table lists this clone with a few counts. V usage is TRBV12-5 and J usage is TRBJ2-5; 7 nucleotides match TRBD1. With 6 bases clipped from V and 0 bases from J, the junction kept 4 bases outside the gene matches. The CDR3 has 14 residues. CDR1 and CDR2 from the germline V gene are LGHNT and FRNRAP. CDR3 protein: CASGKGTDQETQYF. CDR3 in DNA: TGTGCTAGTGGGAAGGGGACAGACCAAGAGACCCAGTACTTC.

The chain uses TRBV27 and TRBJ2-1; 7 bases line up with TRBD1. Germline CDR1 reads MNHEY; CDR2 reads SMNVEV (reference sequence). This CDR3 comprises 16 residues. The V gene end was trimmed by 3 bases and the J gene end by 4 bases; junction bases not matched to a gene: 9. CDR3 in DNA: TGTGCCAGCAGTTTGGACAGGTTTGGGGTTTACAATGAGCAGTTCTTC. It translates to CASSLDRFGVYNEQFF.

V usage is TRBV7-2 and J usage is TRBJ2-7; D might be TRBD2 (5 bases). Germline CDR1 and CDR2: SGHTA and FQGNSA. This CDR3 region has 13 residues. The V end was cut by 2 bases, the J end by 9 bases, with 14 bases between. CDR3 protein: CASSLRLAGRQYF. The CDR3, as DNA: TGTGCCAGCAGCTTACGTCTAGCCGGAAGGCAGTACTTC.

The chain links TRBV11-2 to TRBJ1-1, with D perhaps matching TRBD1 (5 bases). The V gene lost 5 bases and the J gene lost 3 bases, with 13 bases spanning the gap. The germline CDR1 and CDR2 sequences are SGHAT and FQNNGV. This CDR3 region has 14 residues. DNA of the CDR3: TGTGCCAGCAGCCGAGCGGGGGTGTACACTGAAGCTTTCTTT. Its translation is CASSRAGVYTEAFF. Based on the CDR3 plus reference TRBV11-2 and TRBJ1-1, the full variable domain is EAGVAQSPRYKIIEKRQSVAFWCNPISGHATLYWYQQILGQGPKLLIQFQNNGVVDDSQLPKDRFSAERLKGVDSTLKIQPAKLEDSAVYLCASSRAGVYTEAFFGQGTRLTVV.

The chain couples TRBV28 to TRBJ1-2; 9 nucleotides match TRBD1. J was trimmed by 6 bases and V by 2 bases; bases with no gene match: 7. The CDR3 is made up of 15 amino acids. Germline CDR1 MDHEN, CDR2 SYDVKM. The CDR3 loop is CASSLHGTGSDGYTF. Here the CDR3 DNA reads TGTGCCAGCAGTTTACACGGGACAGGGTCGGATGGCTACACCTTC.

The gene calls are TRBV30 and TRBJ2-7; 9 nucleotides agree with TRBD2. There are 14 residues in the CDR3. The germline CDR1 and CDR2 sequences are GTSNPN and SVGIG (reference sequence). With V trimmed by 3 bases and J by 6 bases, 9 bases remained unmatched. CDR3 in amino acids: CAWRTTSGHPEQYF. In nucleotides, the CDR3 is TGTGCCTGGAGGACGACTAGCGGCCACCCCGAGCAGTACTTC.

This clone turned up a few times. The chain has TRBV19 and TRBJ1-2; maybe TRBD1 (5 bases). The ends were cut back, 6 bases at V and 2 bases at J, with 10 bases in the middle. The length of the CDR3 is 13 residues. The germline V gene has CDR1 LNHDA and CDR2 SQIVND (reference sequence). Written as DNA, the CDR3 is TGTGCCAGTAGACTCGACAGAAACTATGGCTACACCTTC. Translating gives CASRLDRNYGYTF.

This clone was detected once. The chain carries TRBV4-2 and TRBJ2-2; the D gene is possibly TRBD2 (7 bases). Trimming took off 0 bases at V and 3 bases at J, with 11 bases between the two ends. Germline CDR1 is LGHNA and CDR2 is YNFKEQ. The length of the CDR3 is 16 residues. The CDR3 loop reads CASSQDGGRYTGELFF. The CDR3 coding sequence is TGTGCCAGCAGCCAAGACGGGGGGCGGTACACCGGGGAGCTGTTTTTT.

The rearrangement joins TRBV12-5 to TRBJ2-3; 8 bases fit TRBD1. The CDR3 is 16 amino acids. CDR1 and CDR2 from the germline V gene are LGHNT and FRNRAP. V was clipped by 5 bases and J by 5 bases; unmatched bases: 12. The CDR3 nucleotides are TGTGCTAGTGGTCCCCAGGGCAGGGGGCCTGAAGATACGCAGTATTTT. It is translated as CASGPQGRGPEDTQYF.

This chain uses TRBV5-1 with TRBJ2-7; 10 bases agree with TRBD2. V was pared by 0 bases and J by 3 bases, with 3 bases of the junction left unmatched. Germline V gene lookup returns CDR1 SGHRS and CDR2 YFSETQ. The CDR3 is made up of 15 amino acids. The CDR3 protein is CASSLGGTSDYEQYF. The DNA of the CDR3 is TGCGCCAGCAGCTTGGGCGGGACTAGCGACTACGAGCAGTACTTC.

This chain links TRBV19 with TRBJ1-6; 7 nucleotides align to TRBD1. V trimming: 10 bases; J trimming: 5 bases; junction bases outside the gene matches: 5. The CDR3 is 13 residues long. Germline loops: CDR1 LNHDA, CDR2 SQIVND (reference sequence). The CDR3 protein is CATSTGNNSPLHF. CDR3 sequence (DNA): TGTGCCACTTCGACAGGGAATAATTCACCCCTCCACTTT.

The chain is built from TRBV6-1 and TRBJ2-7; D unclear. Deletions cut 6 bases from V and 6 bases from J, with 9 bases between. The CDR3 consists of 11 residues. The germline gives CDR1 MNHNS, CDR2 SASEGT. The CDR3 DNA reads as TGTGCCAGCAGCTCCCTCCGCGAGCAGTACTTC. This gives the protein CASSSLREQYF.

This chain links TRBV5-1 with TRBJ1-3; 8 positions agree with TRBD1. The CDR3 totals 15 residues. The trim removed 4 bases at V and 3 bases at J, leaving 6 bases unmatched. Germline V CDR1 and CDR2: SGHRS, YFSETQ. The CDR3 nucleotides read TGCGCCAGCAGCGGTGGACAGGGCGTTGGAAACACCATATATTTT. It specifies CASSGGQGVGNTIYF. Complete variable domain (other parts from reference TRBV5-1 and TRBJ1-3): KAGVTQTPRYLIKTRGQQVTLSCSPISGHRSVSWYQQTPGQGLQFLFEYFSETQRNKGNFPGRFSGRQFSNSRSEMNVSTLELGDSALYLCASSGGQGVGNTIYFGEGSWLTVV.

This clone was recorded once. V and J are TRBV10-2 and TRBJ2-3; 14 bases fit TRBD2. This CDR3 spans 16 amino acids. V shed 6 bases, J shed 2 bases, and the junction held 4 bases outside the gene matches. Germline lookup yields CDR1 WSHSY and CDR2 SAAADI. CDR3 protein: CASRGTSGSNTDTQYF. The CDR3 DNA sequence: TGCGCCAGCAGGGGGACTAGCGGGAGCAACACAGATACGCAGTATTTT.

The chain has TRBV28 and TRBJ1-6; no definite D call. The germline V and J ends were trimmed by 3 bases and 0 bases, with 6 bases remaining between them. This CDR3 is 15 amino acids long. CDR1 is MDHEN, CDR2 SYDVKM, per germline. The CDR3 sequence: CASSFGSSYNSPLHF. The DNA for the CDR3 is TGTGCCAGCAGTTTCGGGAGCTCCTATAATTCACCCCTCCACTTT.

The chain has TRBV5-1 and TRBJ2-1; 9 positions match TRBD2. Germline CDR1 SGHRS, CDR2 YFSETQ. The CDR3 runs to 16 residues. The junction had 7 bases not matched to a gene; V was cut back by 2 bases and J by 4 bases. The CDR3 bases are TGCGCCAGCAGCTTCCTCGGACTAGCGAGTTACAATGAGCAGTTCTTC. Encoded protein: CASSFLGLASYNEQFF.

The gene calls are TRBV6-6 and TRBJ2-1; 9 positions agree with TRBD2. Germline trimming cut 5 bases from V and 6 bases from J; bases unmatched to any gene: 5. This CDR3 is built from 14 residues. Germline loops: CDR1 MNHNY, CDR2 SVGAGI (reference sequence). The DNA of the CDR3 is TGTGCCAGCAGTACCTCGCGGGGGGGCAATGAGCAGTTCTTC. Translation gives CASSTSRGGNEQFF.

This chain links TRBV9 with TRBJ2-1, with 8 bases identical to TRBD1. Germline CDR1 is SGDLS and CDR2 is YYNGEE. The CDR3 is 14 amino acids. V shed 3 bases and J 5 bases; nucleotides not matched to a gene: 4. The CDR3 region has the DNA TGTGCCAGCAGCGCAGGGGGCTGGGACAATGAGCAGTTCTTC. Residues: CASSAGGWDNEQFF.

This clone came up once. The V gene is TRBV2, the J gene TRBJ1-2; D is possibly TRBD1 (6 bases). Germline lookup yields CDR1 SNHLY and CDR2 FYNNEI. This CDR3 spans 13 amino acids. The V end lost 4 bases, the J end lost 8 bases, and 14 bases lay between the germline ends. The DNA for the CDR3 is TGTGCCAGCAGTGTAGGGACAAACCGGGGCTACACCTTC. It translates to CASSVGTNRGYTF.

V usage is TRBV9 and J usage is TRBJ2-2, with D unresolved. Germline assignment: CDR1 SGDLS and CDR2 YYNGEE. This CDR3 has 13 amino acids. Trimming pared 4 bases from V and 2 bases from J, leaving 6 bases between. CDR3 DNA: TGTGCCAGCAGCCCACATAACACCGGGGAGCTGTTTTTT. It translates to CASSPHNTGELFF. Complete variable domain (other parts from reference TRBV9 and TRBJ2-2): DSGVTQTPKHLITATGQRVTLRCSPRSGDLSVYWYQQSLDQGLQFLIQYYNGEERAKGNILERFSAQQFPDLHSELNLSSLELGDSALYFCASSPHNTGELFFGEGSRLTVL.

The V gene is TRBV19, the J gene TRBJ2-5; possibly TRBD2 for D (5 bases). The DNA matches TRBJ2-7 better at its end, which makes the J call doubtful. The CDR3 length is 13 residues. Germline CDR1 is LNHDA and CDR2 is SQIVND (reference sequence). Here the CDR3 DNA reads TGTGCCAGTAGGGGGAGTGGGCGGAACGAGCAGTACTTC. Protein sequence: CASRGSGRNEQYF.

This clone showed up just once. V and J are TRBV12-1 and TRBJ2-7; no check of the table's D call, TRBD1, against the DNA was made. TRBV12-1 is given as a pseudogene. The CDR3 has 12 residues. CDR3 DNA sequence: TGTGCCAGCAGCTGGCTCCCTCTCGAGCAGTACTTC. This translates into CASSWLPLEQYF.

The V call is TRBV5-1, the J call TRBJ2-5, with 12 bases lining up with TRBD2. This CDR3 contains 15 residues. Germline lookup yields CDR1 SGHRS and CDR2 YFSETQ. Trimming took 2 bases from V and 4 from J; bases not matched to a gene: 3. The CDR3: CASSLPSGGGETQYF. CDR3 bases: TGCGCCAGCAGCTTACCTAGCGGGGGGGGAGAGACCCAGTACTTC.

The chain couples TRBV7-3 to TRBJ2-5, with D tentatively TRBD2 (5 bases). CDR3 length: 15 residues. Germline CDR1 is SGHTA and CDR2 is FQGTGA. Trimming cost V 3 bases and J 2 bases, with 13 bases left between them. The CDR3 reads CASSLSSGEQETQYF. The CDR3 nucleotides are TGTGCCAGCAGCTTGTCCAGCGGAGAGCAAGAGACCCAGTACTTC.

The CDR3 nucleotides are TGTGCCAGCAGCCGCCCGGGACTAGCGTGTGAGCAGTACTTC. It is translated as CASSRPGLACEQYF. This rearrangement joins TRBV11-3 to TRBJ2-7, with 10 bases identical to TRBD2. Germline CDR1 reads SGHNT; CDR2 reads YENEEA. With 5 bases clipped from V and 7 bases from J, the junction kept 8 bases outside the gene matches. This CDR3 spans 14 amino acids.